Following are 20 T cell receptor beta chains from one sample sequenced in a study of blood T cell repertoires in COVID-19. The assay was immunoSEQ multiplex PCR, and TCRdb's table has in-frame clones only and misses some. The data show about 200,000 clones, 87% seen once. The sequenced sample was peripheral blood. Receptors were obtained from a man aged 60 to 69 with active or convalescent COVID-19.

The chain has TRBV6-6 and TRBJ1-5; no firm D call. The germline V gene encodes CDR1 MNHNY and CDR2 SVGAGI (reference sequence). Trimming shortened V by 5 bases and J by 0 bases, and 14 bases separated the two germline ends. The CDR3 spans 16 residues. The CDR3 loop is CASSRENLYSNQPQHF. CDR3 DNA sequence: TGTGCCAGCAGTCGTGAGAACCTTTATAGCAATCAGCCCCAGCATTTT.

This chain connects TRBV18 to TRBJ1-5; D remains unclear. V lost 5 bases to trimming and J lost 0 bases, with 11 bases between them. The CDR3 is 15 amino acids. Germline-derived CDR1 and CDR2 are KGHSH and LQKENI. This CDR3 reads CASSEAADSNQPQHF. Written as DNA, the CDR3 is TGTGCCAGCTCAGAAGCGGCGGATAGCAATCAGCCCCAGCATTTT.

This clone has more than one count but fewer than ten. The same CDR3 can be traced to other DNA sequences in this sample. CDR3 bases: TGCGCCAGCAGCTTGCTTGGGACAGGGGGCCGGTACGAGCAGTACTTC. This codes for CASSLLGTGGRYEQYF. V usage is TRBV5-1 and J usage is TRBJ2-7, with 12 bases identical to TRBD1. After removal of 1 base from V and 4 bases from J, the junction contained 6 bases not matched to a gene. CDR1 and CDR2 from the germline V gene are SGHRS and YFSETQ. The CDR3 runs to 16 residues.

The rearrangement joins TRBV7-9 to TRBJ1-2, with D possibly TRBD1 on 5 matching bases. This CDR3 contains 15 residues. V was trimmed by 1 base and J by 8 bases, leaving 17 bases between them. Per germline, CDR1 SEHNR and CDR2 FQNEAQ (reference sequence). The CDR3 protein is CASSLGGTRIWGYTF. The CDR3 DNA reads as TGTGCCAGCAGCTTAGGGGGGACTCGAATATGGGGCTACACCTTC.

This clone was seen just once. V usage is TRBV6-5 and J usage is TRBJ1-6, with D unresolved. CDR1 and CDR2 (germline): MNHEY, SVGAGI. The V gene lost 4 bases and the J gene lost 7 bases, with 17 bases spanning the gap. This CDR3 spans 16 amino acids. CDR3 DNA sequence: TGTGCCAGCAGTTTTATTTTGAGGGCTCGGAATTCACCCCTCCACTTT. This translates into CASSFILRARNSPLHF.

This CDR3 reads CSVHRGIGTQYF. CDR3 sequence (DNA): TGCAGCGTCCACAGGGGGATCGGGACCCAGTACTTC. This chain links TRBV29-1 with TRBJ2-5; 8 nucleotides line up with TRBD1. The CDR3 runs to 12 residues. V shed 6 bases and J 7 bases; nucleotides not matched to a gene: 7. Germline CDR1 and CDR2: SQVTM and ANQGSEA. Complete variable domain (other parts from reference TRBV29-1 and TRBJ2-5): SAVISQKPSRDICQRGTSLTIQCQVDSQVTMMFWYRQQPGQSLTLIATANQGSEATYESGFVIDKFPISRPNLTFSTLTVSNMSPEDSSIYLCSVHRGIGTQYFGPGTRLLVL.

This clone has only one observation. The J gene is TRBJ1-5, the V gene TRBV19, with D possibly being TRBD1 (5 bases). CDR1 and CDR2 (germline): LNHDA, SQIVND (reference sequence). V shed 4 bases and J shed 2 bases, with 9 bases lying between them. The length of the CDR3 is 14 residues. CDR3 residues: CASSRWGGNQPQHF. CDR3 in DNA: TGTGCCAGTAGTAGGTGGGGGGGCAATCAGCCCCAGCATTTT.

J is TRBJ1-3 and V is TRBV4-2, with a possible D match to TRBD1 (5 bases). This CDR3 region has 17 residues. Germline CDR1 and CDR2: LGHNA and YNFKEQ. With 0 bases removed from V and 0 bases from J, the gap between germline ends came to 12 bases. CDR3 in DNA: TGTGCCAGCAGCCAAGATACAGGACGAACCTCTGGAAACACCATATATTTT. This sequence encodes CASSQDTGRTSGNTIYF.

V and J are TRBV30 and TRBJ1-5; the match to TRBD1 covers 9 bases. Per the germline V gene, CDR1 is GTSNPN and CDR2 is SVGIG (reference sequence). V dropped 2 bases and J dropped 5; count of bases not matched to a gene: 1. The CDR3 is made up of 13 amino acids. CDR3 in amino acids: CAWSRQGDQPQHF. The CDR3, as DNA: TGTGCCTGGAGTAGACAGGGGGATCAGCCCCAGCATTTT.

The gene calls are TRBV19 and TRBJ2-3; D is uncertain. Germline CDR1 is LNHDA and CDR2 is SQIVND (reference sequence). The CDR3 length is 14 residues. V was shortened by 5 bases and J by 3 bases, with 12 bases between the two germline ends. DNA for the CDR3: TGTGCCAGTAGTCCCCGTGTGAGGACAGATACGCAGTATTTT. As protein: CASSPRVRTDTQYF.

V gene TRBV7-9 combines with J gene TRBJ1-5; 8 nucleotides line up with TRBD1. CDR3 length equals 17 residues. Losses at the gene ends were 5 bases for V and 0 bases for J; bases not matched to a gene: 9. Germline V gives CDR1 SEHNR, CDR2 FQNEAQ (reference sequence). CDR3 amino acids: CASSVLDRGYSNQPQHF. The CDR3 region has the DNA TGTGCCAGCAGCGTACTAGACAGGGGCTATAGCAATCAGCCCCAGCATTTT.

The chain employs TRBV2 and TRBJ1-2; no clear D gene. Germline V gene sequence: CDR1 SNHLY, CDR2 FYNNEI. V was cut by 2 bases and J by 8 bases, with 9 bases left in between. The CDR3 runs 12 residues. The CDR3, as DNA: TGTGCCAGCAGTGAAAGCGGACTCGGCTACACCTTC. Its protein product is CASSESGLGYTF.

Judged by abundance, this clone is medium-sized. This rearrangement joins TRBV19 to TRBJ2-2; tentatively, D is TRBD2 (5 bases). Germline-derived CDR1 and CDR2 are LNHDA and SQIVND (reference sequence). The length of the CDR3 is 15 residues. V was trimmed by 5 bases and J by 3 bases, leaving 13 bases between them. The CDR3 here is CASSPPEADTGELFF. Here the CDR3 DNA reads TGTGCCAGTAGTCCTCCCGAAGCGGACACCGGGGAGCTGTTTTTT.

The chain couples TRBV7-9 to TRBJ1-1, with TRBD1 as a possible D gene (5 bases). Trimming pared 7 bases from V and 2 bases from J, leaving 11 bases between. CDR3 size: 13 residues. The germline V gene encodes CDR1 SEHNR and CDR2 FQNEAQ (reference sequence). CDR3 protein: CASTTGGNTEAFF. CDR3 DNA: TGTGCCAGCACCACGGGGGGTAACACTGAAGCTTTCTTT.

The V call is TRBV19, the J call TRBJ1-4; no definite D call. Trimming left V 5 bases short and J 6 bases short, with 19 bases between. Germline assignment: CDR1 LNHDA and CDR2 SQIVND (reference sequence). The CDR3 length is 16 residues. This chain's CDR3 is CASSGTVGRLDEKLFF. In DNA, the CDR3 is TGTGCCAGTAGTGGCACAGTGGGTCGTCTGGATGAAAAACTGTTTTTT.

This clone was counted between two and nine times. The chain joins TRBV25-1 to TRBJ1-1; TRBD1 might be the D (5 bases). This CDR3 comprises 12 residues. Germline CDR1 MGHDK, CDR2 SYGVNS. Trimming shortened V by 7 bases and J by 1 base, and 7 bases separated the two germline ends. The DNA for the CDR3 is TGTGCCAGCACCCAGGGGAACACTGAAGCTTTCTTT. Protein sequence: CASTQGNTEAFF.

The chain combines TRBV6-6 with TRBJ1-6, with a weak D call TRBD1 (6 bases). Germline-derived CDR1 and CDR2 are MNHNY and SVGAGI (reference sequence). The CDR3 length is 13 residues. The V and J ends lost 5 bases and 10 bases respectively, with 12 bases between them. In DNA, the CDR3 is TGTGCCAGCAGTCAGGACAGCGGATCACCCCTCCACTTT. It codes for CASSQDSGSPLHF.

This CDR3 reads CASFRGGGDTQYF. The CDR3 DNA is TGTGCCAGCTTTAGGGGGGGAGGAGATACGCAGTATTTT. This chain uses TRBV6-6 with TRBJ2-3; possibly TRBD2 for D (7 bases). Trimming stripped 8 bases from V and 5 bases from J, with 14 bases between. Germline CDR1 is MNHNY and CDR2 is SVGAGI (reference sequence). The CDR3 extends over 13 amino acids.

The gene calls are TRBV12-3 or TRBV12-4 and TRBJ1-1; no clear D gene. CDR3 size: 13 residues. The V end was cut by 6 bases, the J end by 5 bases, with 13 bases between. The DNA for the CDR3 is TGTGCCAGCAGCCGGGGAGTACGGACTGAAGCTTTCTTT. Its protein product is CASSRGVRTEAFF.

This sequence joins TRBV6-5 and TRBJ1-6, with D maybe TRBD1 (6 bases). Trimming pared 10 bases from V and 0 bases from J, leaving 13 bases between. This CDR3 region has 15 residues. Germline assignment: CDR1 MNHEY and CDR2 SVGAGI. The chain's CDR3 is CATTIRGSYNSPLHF. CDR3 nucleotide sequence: TGTGCCACCACCATCAGGGGCTCCTATAATTCACCCCTCCACTTT.